This is a list of T cell receptor beta chains from one sample in a study of patients and donors after allogeneic stem cell transplantation. A single record per CDR3 protein comes from TCRdb applying MiXCR to the RT-PCR reads. The data show roughly 12,000 distinct CDR3 sequences, with approximately 25% seen just once and 51% held by the top ten. The source material was blood, either unsorted or a sorted T cell fraction (not recorded which). Receptors originate from a human donor who was either an allogeneic HSCT recipient or a stem cell or donor lymphocyte infusion donor (not recorded which). It is not recorded whose cells these are; they may come from a transplant donor. Both conserved end residues are part of each CDR3. D genes are given only for firm matches. For some rows the clone size is stated as once, few or many, or as a class when expanded; others skip it.

clone_size d_call j_call v_call cdr3_aa cdr3_nt
many - TRBJ1-2 TRBV4-2 CASSQDQGGFGGYTF TGTGCCAGCAGCCAAGATCAAGGAGGCTTCGGAGGCTACACCTTC
- - TRBJ2-3 TRBV12-3/TRBV12-4 CASTRGTDTQYF TGTGCCAGCACCCGAGGGACGGATACGCAGTATTTT
- - TRBJ1-2 TRBV5-4 CASSLPGTPVEDGYTF TGTGCCAGCAGCTTGCCCGGGACACCGGTGGAAGATGGCTACACCTTC
- TRBD1 TRBJ1-2 TRBV28 CASSPRQGVGGYGYTF TGTGCCAGCAGTCCCCGACAGGGGGTTGGTGGCTATGGCTACACCTTC
many - TRBJ1-3 TRBV6-6 CASSGRQLSGNTIYF TGTGCCAGCAGTGGTCGACAGCTTTCTGGAAACACCATATATTTT
few - TRBJ1-4 TRBV12-3/TRBV12-4 CASSLQGTNEKLFF TGTGCCAGCAGTCTCCAGGGCACTAATGAAAAACTGTTTTTT
few - TRBJ1-4 TRBV5-1 CASSPGTSGEKLFF TGCGCCAGCAGCCCCGGGACATCGGGGGAAAAACTGTTTTTT
- - TRBJ1-2 TRBV20-1 CSAAVPRGGNYGYTF TGCAGTGCTGCAGTTCCTAGGGGCGGGAACTATGGCTACACCTTC
- - TRBJ2-2 TRBV7-9 CASSFTTANTGELFF TGTGCCAGCAGCTTTACTACAGCCAACACCGGGGAGCTGTTTTTT
few - TRBJ1-2 TRBV7-2 CASSRTGGVSNYGYTF TGTGCCAGCTCCCGAACGGGGGGCGTATCTAACTATGGCTACACCTTC
many TRBD1 TRBJ1-1 TRBV12-3/TRBV12-4 CASSLGQGVSNTEAFF TGTGCCAGCAGTTTGGGACAGGGGGTCTCGAACACTGAAGCTTTCTTT
- TRBD1 TRBJ2-2 TRBV28 CASSPRTGRTGELFF TGTGCCAGCAGTCCCAGGACAGGGCGGACCGGGGAGCTGTTTTTT
- - TRBJ2-7 TRBV4-1 CASSQEFTRWEQYF TGCGCCAGCAGCCAAGAGTTTACGCGCTGGGAGCAGTACTTC
many - TRBJ1-1 TRBV19 CASKVAGTANTEAFF TGTGCCAGTAAGGTCGCAGGGACGGCGAACACTGAAGCTTTCTTT
- - TRBJ2-7 TRBV6-2/TRBV6-3 CASSSLWEQYF TGTGCCAGCAGTTCCCTCTGGGAGCAGTACTTC
few - TRBJ1-1 TRBV7-8 CASSPGTLNTEAFF TGTGCCAGCAGCCCGGGGACACTGAACACTGAAGCTTTCTTT
- - TRBJ1-3 TRBV4-3 CASSQGTDPGNTIYF TGCGCCAGCAGCCAAGGGACGGACCCAGGAAACACCATATATTTT
few - TRBJ1-2 TRBV7-7 CASSLNQVGYTF TGTGCTAGCAGCTTAAATCAGGTTGGCTACACCTTC
- TRBD1 TRBJ1-2 TRBV5-6 CASNLQGLAGYTF TGTGCCAGCAACTTACAGGGGTTGGCGGGCTACACCTTC
- TRBD2 TRBJ2-3 TRBV29-1 CSVGTSGRGATQYF TGCAGCGTCGGGACTAGCGGGAGGGGAGCTACGCAGTATTTT
- TRBD2 TRBJ2-1 TRBV5-1 CASSSLAEIYNEQFF TGCGCCAGCAGCTCCCTAGCGGAAATCTACAATGAGCAGTTCTTC
- TRBD1 TRBJ1-3 TRBV29-1 CSVGTGSGNTIYF TGCAGCGTCGGGACAGGCTCTGGAAACACCATATATTTT
few - TRBJ2-3 TRBV28 CASSRTGTDTQYF TGTGCCAGCAGTCGGACAGGCACAGATACGCAGTATTTT
- TRBD1 TRBJ1-1 TRBV28 CASSFVDRGSPEAFF TGTGCCAGCAGTTTCGTTGACAGGGGAAGCCCTGAAGCTTTCTTT
- TRBD1 TRBJ2-7 TRBV6-5 CASSRTGTAYEQYF TGTGCCAGCAGCCGGACAGGAACGGCTTACGAGCAGTACTTC
- TRBD1 TRBJ1-1 TRBV5-6 CASSFRATGHGEAFF TGTGCCAGCAGCTTCCGAGCGACAGGGCATGGTGAAGCTTTCTTT
- - TRBJ1-1 TRBV7-6 CASSLVGGVYTEAFF TGTGCCAGCAGCTTGGTTGGCGGCGTGTACACTGAAGCTTTCTTT
many - TRBJ2-7 TRBV20-1 CSAPDRSFSYEQYF TGCAGTGCTCCGGACAGAAGTTTTTCCTACGAGCAGTACTTC
- - TRBJ1-1 TRBV4-2 CASSQDGGGEAFF TGTGCCAGCAGCCAAGATGGAGGCGGGGAAGCTTTCTTT